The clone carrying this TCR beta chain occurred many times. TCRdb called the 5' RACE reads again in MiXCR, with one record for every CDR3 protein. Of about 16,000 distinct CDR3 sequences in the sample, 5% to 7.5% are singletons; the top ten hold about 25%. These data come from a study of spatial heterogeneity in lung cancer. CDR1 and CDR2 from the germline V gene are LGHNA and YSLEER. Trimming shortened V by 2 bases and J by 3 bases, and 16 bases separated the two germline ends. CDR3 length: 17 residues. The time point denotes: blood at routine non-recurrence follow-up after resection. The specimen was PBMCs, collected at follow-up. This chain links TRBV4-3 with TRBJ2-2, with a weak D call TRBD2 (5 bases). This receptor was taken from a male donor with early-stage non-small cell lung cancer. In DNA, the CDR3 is TGCGCCAGCAGCCAACAAGACCGGGATATTTACACCGGGGAGCTGTTTTTT. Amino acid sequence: CASSQQDRDIYTGELFF.